This T cell receptor (beta chain) is drawn from a study of yellow fever vaccine responses in identical twins. A single record per CDR3 protein comes from TCRdb applying MiXCR to the RT-PCR reads. The table lists 5,500 to 7,000 distinct CDR3 sequences, about three quarters of them singletons. There are a few counts of this clonotype. CDR1 and CDR2 (germline): MNHNS, SASEGT. V trimming: 7 bases; J trimming: 3 bases; junction bases outside the gene matches: 11. This CDR3 is built from 15 residues. V gene TRBV6-1 combines with J gene TRBJ2-7; 8 bases line up with TRBD2. This sequence originates from a woman between 18 and 29 years old who received the yellow fever vaccine. Specimen: T cells from blood (PBMCs), unsorted or a sorted subset (not recorded which), collected before or after yellow fever vaccination (not recorded which). In nucleotides, the CDR3 is TGTGCCAGCATAGGGGGGAGGAGCGGGAGCTACGAGCAGTACTTC. The encoded protein is CASIGGRSGSYEQYF.